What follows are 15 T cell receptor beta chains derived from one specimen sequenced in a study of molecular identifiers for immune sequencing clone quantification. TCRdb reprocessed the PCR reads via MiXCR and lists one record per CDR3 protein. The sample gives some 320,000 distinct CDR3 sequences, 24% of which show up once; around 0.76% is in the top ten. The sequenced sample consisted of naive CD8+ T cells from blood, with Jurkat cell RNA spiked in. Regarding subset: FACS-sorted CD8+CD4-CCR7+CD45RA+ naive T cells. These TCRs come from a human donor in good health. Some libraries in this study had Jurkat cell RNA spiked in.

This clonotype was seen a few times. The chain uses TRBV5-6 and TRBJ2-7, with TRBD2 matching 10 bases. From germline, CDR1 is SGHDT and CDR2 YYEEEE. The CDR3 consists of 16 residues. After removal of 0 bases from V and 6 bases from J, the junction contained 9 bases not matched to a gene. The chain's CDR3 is CASSLGLAGVGREQYF. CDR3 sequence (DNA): TGTGCCAGCAGCTTGGGCCTAGCGGGAGTTGGACGCGAGCAGTACTTC. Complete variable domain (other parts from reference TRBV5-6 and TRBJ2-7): DAGVTQSPTHLIKTRGQQVTLRCSPKSGHDTVSWYQQALGQGPQFIFQYYEEEERQRGNFPDRFSGHQFPNYSSELNVNALLLGDSALYLCASSLGLAGVGREQYFGPGTRLTVT.

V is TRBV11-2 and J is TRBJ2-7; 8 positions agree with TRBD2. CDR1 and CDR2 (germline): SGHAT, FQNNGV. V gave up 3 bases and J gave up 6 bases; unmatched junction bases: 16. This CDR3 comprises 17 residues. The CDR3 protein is CASSLDPLLAGGSEQYF. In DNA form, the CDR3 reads TGTGCCAGCAGCTTGGACCCCCTCCTGGCGGGAGGCTCCGAGCAGTACTTC.

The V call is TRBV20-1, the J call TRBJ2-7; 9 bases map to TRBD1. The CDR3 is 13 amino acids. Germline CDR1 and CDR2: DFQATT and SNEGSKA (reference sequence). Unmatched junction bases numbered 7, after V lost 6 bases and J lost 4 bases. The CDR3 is CSAPGTGWYEQYF. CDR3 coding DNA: TGCAGTGCCCCAGGGACAGGGTGGTACGAGCAGTACTTC.

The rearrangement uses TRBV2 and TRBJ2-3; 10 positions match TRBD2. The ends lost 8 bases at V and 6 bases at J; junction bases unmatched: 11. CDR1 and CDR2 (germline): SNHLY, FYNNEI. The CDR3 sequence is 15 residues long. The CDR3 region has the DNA TGTGCCAGCGGTACTAGCGGGACGTATGTGGATACGCAGTATTTT. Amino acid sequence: CASGTSGTYVDTQYF.

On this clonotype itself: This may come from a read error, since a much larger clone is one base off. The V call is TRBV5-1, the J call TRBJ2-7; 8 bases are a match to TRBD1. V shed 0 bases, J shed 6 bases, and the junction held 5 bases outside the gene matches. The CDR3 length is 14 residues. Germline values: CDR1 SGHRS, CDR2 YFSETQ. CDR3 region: CASSLGQGFSEQYF. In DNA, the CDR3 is TGCGCCAGCAGCTTGGGACAGGGGTTCAGCGAGCAGTACTTC.

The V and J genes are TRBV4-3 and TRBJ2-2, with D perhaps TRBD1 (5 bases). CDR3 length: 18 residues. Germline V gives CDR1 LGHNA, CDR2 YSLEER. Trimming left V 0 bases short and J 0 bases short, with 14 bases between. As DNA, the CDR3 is TGCGCCAGCAGCCAAGACTCCCTGACAGCTACGAACACCGGGGAGCTGTTTTTT. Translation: CASSQDSLTATNTGELFF.

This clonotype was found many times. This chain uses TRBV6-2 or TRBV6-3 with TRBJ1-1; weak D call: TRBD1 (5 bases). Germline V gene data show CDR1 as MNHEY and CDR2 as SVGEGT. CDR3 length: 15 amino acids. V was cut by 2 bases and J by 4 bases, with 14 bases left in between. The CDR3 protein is CASSYAGTAGTEAFF. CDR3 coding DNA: TGTGCCAGCAGTTACGCGGGGACGGCTGGCACTGAAGCTTTCTTT.

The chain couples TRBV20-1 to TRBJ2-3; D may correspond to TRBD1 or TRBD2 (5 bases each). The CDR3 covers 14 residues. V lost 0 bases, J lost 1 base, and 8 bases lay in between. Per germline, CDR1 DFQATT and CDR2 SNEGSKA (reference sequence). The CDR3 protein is CSARDMGGTDTQYF. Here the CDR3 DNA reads TGCAGTGCTAGAGATATGGGGGGCACAGATACGCAGTATTTT.

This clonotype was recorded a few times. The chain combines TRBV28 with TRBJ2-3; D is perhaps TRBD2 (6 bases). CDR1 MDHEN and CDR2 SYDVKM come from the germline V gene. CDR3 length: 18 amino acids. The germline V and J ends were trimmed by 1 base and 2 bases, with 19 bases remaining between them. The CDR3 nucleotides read TGTGCCAGCAGTTTATCGCGGGATCGGCTGGATGACACAGATACGCAGTATTTT. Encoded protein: CASSLSRDRLDDTDTQYF.

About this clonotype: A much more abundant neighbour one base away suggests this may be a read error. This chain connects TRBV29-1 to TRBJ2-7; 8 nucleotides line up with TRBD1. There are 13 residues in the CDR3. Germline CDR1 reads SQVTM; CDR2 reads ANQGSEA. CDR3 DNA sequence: TGCTGCGTTGGGGGACAGGACTCCTACGAGCAGTACTTC. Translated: CCVGGQDSYEQYF.

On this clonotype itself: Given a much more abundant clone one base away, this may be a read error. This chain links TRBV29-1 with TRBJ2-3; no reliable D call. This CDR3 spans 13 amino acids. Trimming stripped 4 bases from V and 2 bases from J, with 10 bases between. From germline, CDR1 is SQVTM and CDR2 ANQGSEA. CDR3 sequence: CSVAGSPTDTQYF. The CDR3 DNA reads TGCAGCGTTGCGGGCAGCCCCACAGATACGCAGTATTTT.

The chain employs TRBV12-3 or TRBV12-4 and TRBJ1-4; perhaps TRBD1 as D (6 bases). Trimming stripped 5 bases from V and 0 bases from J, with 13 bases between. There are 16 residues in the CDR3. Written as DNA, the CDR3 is TGTGCCAGCAGTGGAAAAGCAGGGGCAACTAATGAAAAACTGTTTTTT. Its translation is CASSGKAGATNEKLFF.

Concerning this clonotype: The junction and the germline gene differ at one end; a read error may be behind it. The CDR3 region has the DNA TGTGCCAGCATGCTGGGGGAATCTGAAGCTCTCTTT. It codes for CASMLGESEALF. The V call is TRBV7-9, the J call TRBJ1-1; a weak D match, TRBD1 (5 bases). The germline V gene has CDR1 SEHNR and CDR2 FQNEAQ (reference sequence). This CDR3 has 12 amino acids. The full variable domain, rest sourced from reference TRBV7-9 and TRBJ1-1, is DTGVSQNPRHKITKRGQNVTFRCDPISEHNRLYWYRQTLGQGPEFLTYFQNEAQLEKSRLLSDRFSAERPKGSFSTLEIQRTEQGDSAMYLCASMLGESEALFGQGTRLTVV.

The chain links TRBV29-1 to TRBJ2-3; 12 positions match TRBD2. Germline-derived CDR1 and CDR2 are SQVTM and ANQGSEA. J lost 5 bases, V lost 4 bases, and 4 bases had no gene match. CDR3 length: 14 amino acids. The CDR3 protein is CSVAWTSGIDTQYF. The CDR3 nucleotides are TGCAGCGTTGCATGGACTAGCGGGATAGATACGCAGTATTTT.

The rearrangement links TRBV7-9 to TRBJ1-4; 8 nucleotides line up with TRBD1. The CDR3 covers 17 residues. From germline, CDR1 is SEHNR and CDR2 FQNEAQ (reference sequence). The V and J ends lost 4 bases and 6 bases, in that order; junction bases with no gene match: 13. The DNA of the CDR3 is TGTGCCAGCAGCTCAGCCAAGGCAGGGGGCGTTGATGAAAAACTGTTTTTT. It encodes CASSSAKAGGVDEKLFF. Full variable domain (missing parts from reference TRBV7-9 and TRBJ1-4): DTGVSQNPRHKITKRGQNVTFRCDPISEHNRLYWYRQTLGQGPEFLTYFQNEAQLEKSRLLSDRFSAERPKGSFSTLEIQRTEQGDSAMYLCASSSAKAGGVDEKLFFGSGTQLSVL.